This is a list of T cell receptor beta chains from one sample in a study of T-cell reconstitution after alpha-beta-depleted transplantation in children. TCRdb re-analysed the PCR reads in MiXCR, keeping a single row per CDR3 protein. The repertoire holds over 550,000 distinct CDR3 sequences, roughly a tenth seen once, with less than 5% in the top ten. Material: PBMCs from the stem cell graft donor, obtained from the stem cell graft. The source is a human donor who donated a stem cell graft to a child with acute myeloid leukemia. CDR3s include the opening cysteine and the closing phenylalanine or tryptophan. Each record gives: D gene, V gene, clone size, J gene, CDR3 protein, CDR3 DNA. D genes are given only for firm matches. Clone size, where shown, is once, few, many, or a class for clones that have expanded.

>NA|TRBV10-3|NA|TRBJ1-5
CAISESTRGGQPQHF
TGTGCCATCAGTGAGTCGACTCGAGGGGGTCAGCCCCAGCATTTT
>NA|TRBV12-3/TRBV12-4|NA|TRBJ2-7
CASTLDRSSYEQYF
TGTGCCAGCACCCTAGACAGGAGCTCCTACGAGCAGTACTTC
>TRBD2|TRBV3-1|few|TRBJ2-1
CASSQGTSQFF
TGTGCCAGCAGCCAGGGGACTAGTCAGTTCTTC
>NA|TRBV9|few|TRBJ2-5
CASSVGGQIQETQYF
TGTGCCAGCAGCGTAGGTGGGCAAATTCAAGAGACCCAGTACTTC
>NA|TRBV29-1|many|TRBJ1-1
CSVFQVGTEAFF
TGCAGCGTTTTTCAGGTTGGCACTGAAGCTTTCTTT
>NA|TRBV4-2|few|TRBJ2-5
CASSQDRGRQTQYF
TGTGCCAGCAGCCAAGATCGCGGGCGACAGACCCAGTACTTC
>TRBD2|TRBV6-2/TRBV6-3|many|TRBJ2-3
CASREGTSRTDTQYF
TGTGCCAGCAGAGAGGGGACTAGCCGCACAGATACGCAGTATTTT
>TRBD1|TRBV20-1|many|TRBJ2-7
CSAPGQGYEQYF
TGCAGTGCACCGGGACAGGGCTACGAGCAGTACTTC
>NA|TRBV7-9|NA|TRBJ2-1
CASSSGVGQFF
TGTGCCAGCAGCTCCGGGGTGGGGCAGTTCTTC
>NA|TRBV29-1|few|TRBJ1-1
CSVGGTQGIANTEAFF
TGCAGCGTAGGGGGAACGCAGGGGATTGCGAACACTGAAGCTTTCTTT